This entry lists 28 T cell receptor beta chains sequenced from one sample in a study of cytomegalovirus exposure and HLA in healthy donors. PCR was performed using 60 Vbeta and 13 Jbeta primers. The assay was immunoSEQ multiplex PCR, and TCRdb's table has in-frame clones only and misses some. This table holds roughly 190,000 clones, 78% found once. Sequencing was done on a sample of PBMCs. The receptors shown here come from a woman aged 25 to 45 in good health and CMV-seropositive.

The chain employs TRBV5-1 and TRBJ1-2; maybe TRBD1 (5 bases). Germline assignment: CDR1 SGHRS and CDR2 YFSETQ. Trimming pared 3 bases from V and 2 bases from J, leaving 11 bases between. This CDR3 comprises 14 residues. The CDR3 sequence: CASSSGLINYGYTF. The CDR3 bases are TGCGCCAGCAGCTCGGGACTGATCAACTATGGCTACACCTTC.

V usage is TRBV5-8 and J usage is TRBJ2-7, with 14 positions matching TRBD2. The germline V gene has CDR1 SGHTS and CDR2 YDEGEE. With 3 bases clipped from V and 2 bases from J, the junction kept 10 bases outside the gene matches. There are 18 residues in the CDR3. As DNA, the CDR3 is TGTGCCAGCAGCTCCGGGACTAGCGGGAGTACCTTCCCCTACGAGCAGTACTTC. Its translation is CASSSGTSGSTFPYEQYF. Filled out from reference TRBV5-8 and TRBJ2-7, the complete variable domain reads EAGVTQSPTHLIKTRGQQATLRCSPISGHTSVYWYQQALGLGLQFLLWYDEGEERNRGNFPPRFSGRQFPNYSSELNVNALELEDSALYLCASSSGTSGSTFPYEQYFGPGTRLTVT.

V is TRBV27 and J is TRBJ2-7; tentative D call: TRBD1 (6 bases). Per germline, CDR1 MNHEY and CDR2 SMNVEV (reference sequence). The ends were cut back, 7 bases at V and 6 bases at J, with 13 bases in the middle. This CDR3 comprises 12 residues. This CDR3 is CASKGRDTEQYF. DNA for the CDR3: TGTGCCAGCAAGGGCAGGGACACCGAGCAGTACTTC.

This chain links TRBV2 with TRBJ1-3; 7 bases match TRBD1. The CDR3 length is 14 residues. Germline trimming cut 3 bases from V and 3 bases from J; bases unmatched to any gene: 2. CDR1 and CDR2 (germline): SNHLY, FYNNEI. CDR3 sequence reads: CASSDYRGGNTIYF. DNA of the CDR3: TGTGCCAGCAGTGATTACAGGGGTGGAAACACCATATATTTT. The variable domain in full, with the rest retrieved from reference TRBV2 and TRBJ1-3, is EPEVTQTPSHQVTQMGQEVILRCVPISNHLYFYWYRQILGQKVEFLVSFYNNEISEKSEIFDDQFSVERPDGSNFTLKIRSTKLEDSAMYFCASSDYRGGNTIYFGEGSWLTVV.

The CDR3 nucleotides are TGTGCCAGCAGCTTTAGCGATACACCCTCTGGAAACACCATATATTTT. Protein sequence: CASSFSDTPSGNTIYF. The chain employs TRBV7-9 and TRBJ1-3; D not resolved. The CDR3 has 16 amino acids. Germline V gives CDR1 SEHNR, CDR2 FQNEAQ (reference sequence). V was trimmed by 3 bases and J by 0 bases, leaving 12 bases between them. Full variable domain (outside the CDR3, taken from reference TRBV7-9 and TRBJ1-3): DTGVSQNPRHKITKRGQNVTFRCDPISEHNRLYWYRQTLGQGPEFLTYFQNEAQLEKSRLLSDRFSAERPKGSFSTLEIQRTEQGDSAMYLCASSFSDTPSGNTIYFGEGSWLTVV.

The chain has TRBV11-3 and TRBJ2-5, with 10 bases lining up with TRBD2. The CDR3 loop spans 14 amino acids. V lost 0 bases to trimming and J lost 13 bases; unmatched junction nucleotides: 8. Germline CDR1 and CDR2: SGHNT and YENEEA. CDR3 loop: CASSLDRTSGILYF. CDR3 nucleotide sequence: TGTGCCAGCAGCTTAGATCGAACTAGCGGGATACTGTACTTC.

The CDR3 nucleotides are TGCGCCAGCAGCTTTACCGGACTAGCGGGAGCGAACACCGGGGAGCTGTTTTTT. Translated, it gives CASSFTGLAGANTGELFF. The chain carries TRBV5-1 and TRBJ2-2; 13 bases line up with TRBD2. From germline, CDR1 is SGHRS and CDR2 YFSETQ. The V gene end was trimmed by 2 bases and the J gene end by 0 bases; junction bases not matched to a gene: 4. The CDR3 runs 18 residues.

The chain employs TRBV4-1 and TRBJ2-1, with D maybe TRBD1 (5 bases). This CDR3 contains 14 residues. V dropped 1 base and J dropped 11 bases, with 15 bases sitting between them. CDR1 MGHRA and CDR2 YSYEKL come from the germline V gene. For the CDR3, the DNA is TGCGCCAGCAGCCAAGGTACGTCGTCAGGGCAGCAGTTCTTC. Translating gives CASSQGTSSGQQFF.

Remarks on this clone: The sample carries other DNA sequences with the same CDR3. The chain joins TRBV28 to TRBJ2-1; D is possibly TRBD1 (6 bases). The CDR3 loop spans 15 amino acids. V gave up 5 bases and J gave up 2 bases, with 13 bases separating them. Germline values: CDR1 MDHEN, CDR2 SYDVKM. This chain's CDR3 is CASSPPDRAYNEQFF. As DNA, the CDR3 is TGTGCCAGCAGTCCCCCGGACAGAGCCTACAATGAGCAGTTCTTC.

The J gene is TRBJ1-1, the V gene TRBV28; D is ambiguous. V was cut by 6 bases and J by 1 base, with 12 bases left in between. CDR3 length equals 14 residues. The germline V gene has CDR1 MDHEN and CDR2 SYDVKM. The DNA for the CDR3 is TGTGCCAGCAGGTCCCCGGGGTCGAACACTGAAGCTTTCTTT. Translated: CASRSPGSNTEAFF.

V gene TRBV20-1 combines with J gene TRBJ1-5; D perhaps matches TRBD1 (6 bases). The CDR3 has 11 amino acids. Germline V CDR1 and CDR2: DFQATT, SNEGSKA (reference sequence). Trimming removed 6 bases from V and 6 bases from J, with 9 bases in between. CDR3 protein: CSAQGGQPQHF. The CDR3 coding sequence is TGCAGTGCACAGGGTGGTCAGCCCCAGCATTTT.

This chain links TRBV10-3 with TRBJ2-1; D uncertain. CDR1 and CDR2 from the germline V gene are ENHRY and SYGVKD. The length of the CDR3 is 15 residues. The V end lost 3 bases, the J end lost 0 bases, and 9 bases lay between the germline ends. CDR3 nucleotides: TGTGCCATCAGTGAAAGCGTGAGCTCCTACAATGAGCAGTTCTTC. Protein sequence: CAISESVSSYNEQFF.

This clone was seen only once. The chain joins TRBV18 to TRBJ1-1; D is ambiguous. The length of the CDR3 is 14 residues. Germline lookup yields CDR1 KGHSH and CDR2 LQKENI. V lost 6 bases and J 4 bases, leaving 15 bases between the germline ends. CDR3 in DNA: TGTGCCAGCTCCTGGGGAGCCCGGGGCACTGAAGCTTTCTTT. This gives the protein CASSWGARGTEAFF.

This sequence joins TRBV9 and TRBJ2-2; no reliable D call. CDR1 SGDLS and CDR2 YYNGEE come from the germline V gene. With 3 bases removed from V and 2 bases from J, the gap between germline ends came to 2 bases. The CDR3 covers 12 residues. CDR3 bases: TGTGCCAGCAGCGCAAACACCGGGGAGCTGTTTTTT. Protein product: CASSANTGELFF.

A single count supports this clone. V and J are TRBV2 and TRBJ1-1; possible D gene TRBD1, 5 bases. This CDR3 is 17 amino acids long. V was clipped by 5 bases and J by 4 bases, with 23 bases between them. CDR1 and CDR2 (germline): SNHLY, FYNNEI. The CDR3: CASSYGPPRGGSTEAFF. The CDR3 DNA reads TGTGCCAGCAGTTACGGGCCCCCGAGGGGAGGTAGCACTGAAGCTTTCTTT.

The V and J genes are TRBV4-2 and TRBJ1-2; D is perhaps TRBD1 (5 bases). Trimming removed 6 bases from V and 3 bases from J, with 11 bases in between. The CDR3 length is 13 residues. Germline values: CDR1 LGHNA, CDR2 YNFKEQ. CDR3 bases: TGTGCCAGCAGTCAGGAGGGGTACTATGGCTACACCTTC. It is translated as CASSQEGYYGYTF.

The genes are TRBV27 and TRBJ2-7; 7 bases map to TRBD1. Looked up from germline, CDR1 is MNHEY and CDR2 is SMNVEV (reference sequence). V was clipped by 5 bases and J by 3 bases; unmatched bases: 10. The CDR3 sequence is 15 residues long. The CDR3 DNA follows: TGTGCCAGCAGTCCCCTTGGACAGGACCTCTACGAGCAGTACTTC. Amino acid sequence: CASSPLGQDLYEQYF.

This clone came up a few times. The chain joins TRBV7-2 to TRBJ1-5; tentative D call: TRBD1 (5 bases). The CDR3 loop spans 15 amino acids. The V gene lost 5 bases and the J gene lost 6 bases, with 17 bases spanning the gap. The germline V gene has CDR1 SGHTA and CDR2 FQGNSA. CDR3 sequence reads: CASSPIGAGFQPQHF. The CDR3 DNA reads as TGTGCCAGCAGCCCAATTGGGGCAGGGTTTCAGCCCCAGCATTTT. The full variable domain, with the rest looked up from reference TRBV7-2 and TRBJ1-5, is GAGVSQSPSNKVTEKGKDVELRCDPISGHTALYWYRQSLGQGLEFLIYFQGNSAPDKSGLPSDRFSAERTGGSVSTLTIQRTQQEDSAVYLCASSPIGAGFQPQHFGDGTRLSIL.

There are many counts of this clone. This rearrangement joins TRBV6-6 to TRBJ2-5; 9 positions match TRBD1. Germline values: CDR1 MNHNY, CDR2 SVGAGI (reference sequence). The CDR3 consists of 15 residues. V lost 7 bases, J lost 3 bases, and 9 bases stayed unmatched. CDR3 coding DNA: TGTGCCAGCATTAAGGGACAGGGAGGAAAAGAGACCCAGTACTTC. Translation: CASIKGQGGKETQYF.

CDR3 nucleotides: TGTGCCAGCAGTTTTTCGATGGGGCGCGAAAATCAGCCCCAGCATTTT. This translates into CASSFSMGRENQPQHF. The chain joins TRBV27 to TRBJ1-5, with D possibly being TRBD1 (5 bases). CDR3 size: 16 residues. Trimming left V 3 bases short and J 4 bases short, with 16 bases between. CDR1 is MNHEY, CDR2 SMNVEV, per germline (reference sequence).

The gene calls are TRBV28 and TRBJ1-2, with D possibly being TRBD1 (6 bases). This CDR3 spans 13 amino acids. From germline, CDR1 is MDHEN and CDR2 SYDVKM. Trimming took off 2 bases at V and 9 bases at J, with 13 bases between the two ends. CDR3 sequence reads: CASSLPRGYSYTF. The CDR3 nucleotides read TGTGCCAGCAGTTTACCCAGGGGTTATAGCTACACCTTC.

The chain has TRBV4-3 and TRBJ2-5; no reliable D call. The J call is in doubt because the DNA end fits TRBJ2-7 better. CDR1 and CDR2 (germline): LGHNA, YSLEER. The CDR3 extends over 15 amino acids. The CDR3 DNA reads TGCGCCAGCAGCCAAGGCAGATCGATTCACTACGAGCAGTACTTC. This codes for CASSQGRSIHYEQYF.

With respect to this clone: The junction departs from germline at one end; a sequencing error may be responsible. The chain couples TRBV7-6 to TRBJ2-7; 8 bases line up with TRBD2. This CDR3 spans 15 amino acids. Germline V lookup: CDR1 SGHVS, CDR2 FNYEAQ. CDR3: CASSLDGRASNEQYF. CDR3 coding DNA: TGTGCCAGCAGCTTAGACGGGAGGGCCTCCAACGAGCAGTACTTC.

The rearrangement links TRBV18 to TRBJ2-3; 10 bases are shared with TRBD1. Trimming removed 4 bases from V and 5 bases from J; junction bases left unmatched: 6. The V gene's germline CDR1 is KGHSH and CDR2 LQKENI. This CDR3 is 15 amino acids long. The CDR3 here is CASSRQGALGDTQYF. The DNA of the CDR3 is TGTGCCAGCTCACGACAGGGGGCTCTTGGAGATACGCAGTATTTT. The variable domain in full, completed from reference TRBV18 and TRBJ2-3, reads NAGVMQNPRHLVRRRGQEARLRCSPMKGHSHVYWYRQLPEEGLKFMVYLQKENIIDESGMPKERFSAEFPKEGPSILRIQQVVRGDSAAYFCASSRQGALGDTQYFGPGTRLTVL.

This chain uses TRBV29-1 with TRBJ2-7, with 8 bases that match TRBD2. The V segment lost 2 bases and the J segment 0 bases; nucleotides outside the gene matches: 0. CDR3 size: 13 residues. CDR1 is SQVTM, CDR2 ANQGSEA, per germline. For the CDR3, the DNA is TGCAGCGTTGAACGGGAGGGCTCCTACGAGCAGTACTTC. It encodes CSVEREGSYEQYF.

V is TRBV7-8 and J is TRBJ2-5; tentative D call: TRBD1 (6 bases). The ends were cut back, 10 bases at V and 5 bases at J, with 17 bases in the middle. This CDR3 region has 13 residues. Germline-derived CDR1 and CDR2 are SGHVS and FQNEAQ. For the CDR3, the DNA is TGTGCCACCACCATGGGGGCCGGGGAGACCCAGTACTTC. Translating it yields CATTMGAGETQYF.

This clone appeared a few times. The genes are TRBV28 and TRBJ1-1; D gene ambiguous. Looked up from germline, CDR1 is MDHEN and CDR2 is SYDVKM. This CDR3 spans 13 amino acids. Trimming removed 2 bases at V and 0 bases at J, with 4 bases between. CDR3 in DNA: TGTGCCAGCAGTTTAACGGTGAACACTGAAGCTTTCTTT. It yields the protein CASSLTVNTEAFF.

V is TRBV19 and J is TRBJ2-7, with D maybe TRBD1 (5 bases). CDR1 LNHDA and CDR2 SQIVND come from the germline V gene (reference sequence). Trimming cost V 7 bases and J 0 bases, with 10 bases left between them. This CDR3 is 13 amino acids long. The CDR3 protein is CASKDSRSYEQYF. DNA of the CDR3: TGTGCCAGTAAAGACAGCCGCTCCTACGAGCAGTACTTC.